Presented here are 30 T cell receptor beta chains from one specimen sequenced in a study of radiotherapy plus CTLA-4 blockade in lung cancer. Produced via immunoSEQ multiplex PCR; TCRdb's table is partial and in-frame only. The table lists about 110,000 clones, about 83% of them singletons, with 2.4% in the top ten. Specimen: peripheral blood, collected from a patient treated with radiotherapy plus ipilimumab. These TCRs come from a human donor with non-small cell lung cancer that progressed on radiotherapy plus ipilimumab. Some clones in this sample may be carry-over from other donors' samples.

This chain uses TRBV18 with TRBJ2-3, with 8 nucleotides matching TRBD2. The CDR3 is 14 residues long. Germline assignment: CDR1 KGHSH and CDR2 LQKENI. The ends lost 5 bases at V and 0 bases at J; junction bases unmatched: 1. The CDR3 is CASSGLASTDTQYF. The DNA for the CDR3 is TGTGCCAGCTCAGGACTAGCTAGCACAGATACGCAGTATTTT.

The CDR3 reads CASSPGTHSYEQYF. The CDR3 DNA reads TGTGCCAGCAGTCCAGGGACCCACTCCTACGAGCAGTACTTC. The chain joins TRBV7-2 to TRBJ2-7, with D tentatively TRBD1 or TRBD2 (5 bases each). The germline gives CDR1 SGHTA, CDR2 FQGNSA. Trimming took off 6 bases at V and 0 bases at J, with 12 bases between the two ends. The CDR3 contains 14 residues.

This clone was observed once. The V and J genes are TRBV18 and TRBJ2-7; no clear D gene. CDR3 length: 11 residues. Germline values: CDR1 KGHSH, CDR2 LQKENI. The V gene lost 4 bases and the J gene lost 3 bases, with 4 bases spanning the gap. This CDR3 reads CASSRDYEQYF. The CDR3 nucleotides are TGTGCCAGCTCACGGGACTACGAGCAGTACTTC.

This chain connects TRBV7-9 to TRBJ2-3; no definite D call. This CDR3 is 13 amino acids long. V lost 1 base and J 5 bases, leaving 7 bases between the germline ends. Germline V gene data show CDR1 as SEHNR and CDR2 as FQNEAQ (reference sequence). The CDR3 protein is CASSLVLGDTQYF. CDR3 coding DNA: TGTGCCAGCAGCTTAGTGCTCGGAGATACGCAGTATTTT. The whole variable domain, remainder taken from reference TRBV7-9 and TRBJ2-3, is DTGVSQNPRHKITKRGQNVTFRCDPISEHNRLYWYRQTLGQGPEFLTYFQNEAQLEKSRLLSDRFSAERPKGSFSTLEIQRTEQGDSAMYLCASSLVLGDTQYFGPGTRLTVL.

The V call is TRBV14, the J call TRBJ1-4; D possibly corresponds to TRBD1 (6 bases). Germline-derived CDR1 and CDR2 are SGHDN and FVKESK. This CDR3 spans 15 amino acids. V lost 1 base and J 7 bases, leaving 13 bases between the germline ends. The DNA of the CDR3 is TGTGCCAGCAGCCAAGTCGCGGGGGGCGGTGAAAAACTGTTTTTT. Translated: CASSQVAGGGEKLFF.

The rearrangement joins TRBV10-2 to TRBJ1-2; unclear D gene. Germline CDR1 WSHSY, CDR2 SAAADI. There are 13 residues in the CDR3. Trimming removed 5 bases at V and 8 bases at J, with 15 bases between. The CDR3 spells CASSRDGLLGYTF. In DNA form, the CDR3 reads TGCGCCAGCAGTCGCGACGGCCTGTTAGGCTACACCTTC.

The chain has TRBV2 and TRBJ1-5; 12 bases are a match to TRBD1. There are 16 residues in the CDR3. The V and J ends lost 8 bases and 1 base, in that order; junction bases with no gene match: 6. Germline V lookup: CDR1 SNHLY, CDR2 FYNNEI. CDR3 in amino acids: CASCGTGGTSNQPQHF. The CDR3 DNA reads as TGTGCCAGCTGTGGGACAGGGGGCACGAGCAATCAGCCCCAGCATTTT.

This clone was counted between two and nine times. The rearrangement uses TRBV10-3 and TRBJ1-3; 7 positions agree with TRBD1. Germline CDR1 ENHRY, CDR2 SYGVKD. This CDR3 comprises 14 residues. CDR3 nucleotides: TGTGCGCATCAGGGGGTCAACTCTGGAAACACCATATATTTT. As protein: CAHQGVNSGNTIYF.

The chain uses TRBV19 and TRBJ1-2; D unresolved. From germline, CDR1 is LNHDA and CDR2 SQIVND (reference sequence). This CDR3 is 13 amino acids long. V shed 4 bases and J shed 4 bases, with 10 bases lying between them. The CDR3 nucleotides are TGTGCCAGTAGTAACGCCGGAATCTATGGCTACACCTTC. Its translation: CASSNAGIYGYTF. The whole variable domain, filled in from reference TRBV19 and TRBJ1-2, reads DGGITQSPKYLFRKEGQNVTLSCEQNLNHDAMYWYRQDPGQGLRLIYYSQIVNDFQKGDIAEGYSVSREKKESFPLTVTSAQKNPTAFYLCASSNAGIYGYTFGSGTRLTVV.

V gene TRBV6-8 combines with J gene TRBJ2-1; 11 positions match TRBD1. V shed 0 bases, J shed 6 bases, and the junction held 4 bases outside the gene matches. In germline, CDR1 is MNHGY, CDR2 SAAAGT. The CDR3 length is 16 residues. The CDR3 DNA reads as TGTGCCAGCAGTTACTCATCGGGACAGGGGGTCAATGAGCAGTTCTTC. Translating gives CASSYSSGQGVNEQFF.

The chain has TRBV5-1 and TRBJ2-5; possibly TRBD1 for D (5 bases). The germline V and J ends were trimmed by 3 bases and 0 bases, with 15 bases remaining between them. The CDR3 loop spans 16 amino acids. In germline, CDR1 is SGHRS, CDR2 YFSETQ. CDR3 coding DNA: TGCGCCAGCAGCTCTCAGGGATTGGGGTACCAAGAGACCCAGTACTTC. Translating it yields CASSSQGLGYQETQYF.

The chain has TRBV6-5 and TRBJ2-7, with TRBD2 as a possible D gene (6 bases). Trimming took 2 bases from V and 3 from J, leaving 8 bases between them. There are 13 residues in the CDR3. CDR1 and CDR2 from the germline V gene are MNHEY and SVGAGI. The DNA of the CDR3 is TGTGCCAGCAGTTACGGGACTTTCTACGAGCAGTACTTC. The encoded protein is CASSYGTFYEQYF.

V is TRBV4-2 and J is TRBJ1-1; D possibly corresponds to TRBD1 (5 bases). V lost 3 bases and J 6 bases, leaving 8 bases between the germline ends. This CDR3 region has 12 residues. Germline assignment: CDR1 LGHNA and CDR2 YNFKEQ. The CDR3 DNA sequence: TGTGCCAGCAGCCACGCGGGGGCTGAAGCTTTCTTT. Translated, it gives CASSHAGAEAFF.

The rearrangement links TRBV2 to TRBJ2-5, with TRBD1 identical over 8 bases. CDR3 length: 13 amino acids. The germline CDR1 and CDR2 sequences are SNHLY and FYNNEI. The V and J ends lost 6 bases and 5 bases, in that order; junction bases with no gene match: 5. DNA for the CDR3: TGTGCCAGCAGCGCAGGGGGCTGGGAGACCCAGTACTTC. This gives the protein CASSAGGWETQYF.

The gene calls are TRBV27 and TRBJ2-2, with a weak D call TRBD2 (9 bases). V shed 5 bases and J shed 4 bases, with 20 bases lying between them. This CDR3 contains 17 residues. Germline V gene sequence: CDR1 MNHEY, CDR2 SMNVEV (reference sequence). The CDR3 DNA reads TGTGCCAGCAGTGTTCAGGGGGCGCGGGGGGGCACCGGGGAGCTGTTTTTT. Protein product: CASSVQGARGGTGELFF.

This clone has only a few counts. The chain combines TRBV22-1 with TRBJ2-6; whether TRBD2, the table's D call, matches the DNA was not checked. TRBV22-1 is shown as a pseudogene. The length of the CDR3 is 15 residues. CDR3 in amino acids: CPGRSEQSRANVLTF. For the CDR3, the DNA is TGTCCTGGGAGAAGCGAACAAAGTCGGGCCAACGTCCTGACTTTC.

This clone was seen once. The gene calls are TRBV10-3 and TRBJ2-7, with D uncertain. The CDR3 runs 12 residues. Trimming removed 8 bases at V and 3 bases at J, with 11 bases between. CDR1 ENHRY and CDR2 SYGVKD come from the germline V gene. CDR3 coding DNA: TGTGCCATCGCTGACACCCGCTACGAGCAGTACTTC. Translated: CAIADTRYEQYF.

The genes are TRBV18 and TRBJ2-2; D call uncertain. V lost 0 bases and J 3 bases, leaving 8 bases between the germline ends. Germline V gene sequence: CDR1 KGHSH, CDR2 LQKENI. This CDR3 has 15 amino acids. CDR3 coding DNA: TGTGCCAGCTCACCACCAGGGCAGTACACCGGGGAGCTGTTTTTT. It specifies CASSPPGQYTGELFF.

The gene calls are TRBV11-2 and TRBJ1-2; D perhaps matches TRBD1 (5 bases). V dropped 3 bases and J dropped 3 bases, with 11 bases sitting between them. Germline V gives CDR1 SGHAT, CDR2 FQNNGV. The CDR3 has 14 amino acids. The DNA of the CDR3 is TGTGCCAGCAGCTTCGCCGGGGGTCACTATGGCTACACCTTC. Amino acids: CASSFAGGHYGYTF.

The rearrangement uses TRBV11-2 and TRBJ2-5, with TRBD1 identical over 7 bases. V dropped 5 bases and J dropped 5; count of bases not matched to a gene: 11. This CDR3 has 15 residues. Germline CDR1 reads SGHAT; CDR2 reads FQNNGV. The DNA of the CDR3 is TGTGCCAGCAGCCTAGGGACAGCGTTTAGGGAGACCCAGTACTTC. As protein: CASSLGTAFRETQYF.

This chain links TRBV7-2 with TRBJ1-2, with a weak D call TRBD1 (6 bases). The CDR3 length is 15 residues. Per germline, CDR1 SGHTA and CDR2 FQGNSA. V lost 5 bases and J 1 base, leaving 14 bases between the germline ends. The CDR3 is CASSTPLGGNYGYTF. CDR3 nucleotides: TGTGCCAGCAGCACCCCGTTAGGGGGTAACTATGGCTACACCTTC.

The CDR3 reads CASSVRGDRDEKLFF. The CDR3 DNA is TGTGCCAGCAGCGTCAGGGGTGATCGGGATGAAAAACTGTTTTTT. The chain combines TRBV9 with TRBJ1-4, with D maybe TRBD1 (6 bases). Trimming cost V 2 bases and J 6 bases, with 14 bases left between them. This CDR3 region has 15 residues. CDR1 SGDLS and CDR2 YYNGEE come from the germline V gene. The full variable domain, in which reference TRBV9 and TRBJ1-4 provide the parts outside the CDR3, is DSGVTQTPKHLITATGQRVTLRCSPRSGDLSVYWYQQSLDQGLQFLIQYYNGEERAKGNILERFSAQQFPDLHSELNLSSLELGDSALYFCASSVRGDRDEKLFFGSGTQLSVL.

This chain joins TRBV5-4 and TRBJ2-1; 9 bases match TRBD2. Germline CDR1 and CDR2: SGHNT and YYREEE (reference sequence). There are 16 residues in the CDR3. The V segment lost 7 bases and the J segment 0 bases; nucleotides outside the gene matches: 8. The CDR3 here is CASWSGGPSSYNEQFF. The CDR3, as DNA: TGTGCCAGCTGGAGCGGGGGGCCGAGCTCCTACAATGAGCAGTTCTTC.

This clone was picked up one time. The chain uses TRBV18 and TRBJ1-6; D gene uncertain. The CDR3 contains 14 residues. Trimming shortened V by 2 bases and J by 9 bases, and 11 bases separated the two germline ends. Germline lookup yields CDR1 KGHSH and CDR2 LQKENI. This CDR3 is CASSPSEASSPLHF. CDR3 nucleotide sequence: TGTGCCAGCTCACCAAGCGAGGCATCTTCACCCCTCCACTTT.

This chain links TRBV6-5 with TRBJ2-4; 7 bases align to TRBD2. There are 15 residues in the CDR3. Germline lookup yields CDR1 MNHEY and CDR2 SVGAGI. V was clipped by 2 bases and J by 1 base; unmatched bases: 2. CDR3 sequence: CASSYVGGAKNIQYF. In nucleotides, the CDR3 is TGTGCCAGCAGTTACGTGGGGGGGGCCAAAAACATTCAGTACTTC.

The rearrangement joins TRBV11-1 to TRBJ1-6; 10 positions match TRBD1. In germline, CDR1 is SGHAT, CDR2 FQDESV (reference sequence). The CDR3 is made up of 15 amino acids. V dropped 4 bases and J dropped 10; count of bases not matched to a gene: 7. In DNA, the CDR3 is TGTGCCAGCAGCTCGGGACAGGGGATAAGGTCACCCCTCCACTTT. It yields the protein CASSSGQGIRSPLHF.

Here the CDR3 DNA reads TGTGCCAGCAGTGAAATAGCGGGGTTGGTTGTGACGCAGTATTTT. Amino acids: CASSEIAGLVVTQYF. The chain uses TRBV6-1 and TRBJ2-3; 8 bases fit TRBD2. Per the germline V gene, CDR1 is MNHNS and CDR2 is SASEGT. CDR3 length: 15 residues. V shed 2 bases, J shed 9 bases, and the junction held 10 bases outside the gene matches.

This sequence joins TRBV20-1 and TRBJ1-2; D is unclear. The V gene lost 3 bases and the J gene lost 7 bases, with 9 bases spanning the gap. CDR1 is DFQATT, CDR2 SNEGSKA, per germline (reference sequence). There are 11 residues in the CDR3. The CDR3 here is CSASSLFGYTF. The CDR3 DNA reads TGCAGTGCTAGTTCGCTGTTTGGCTACACCTTC.

Here the CDR3 reads CASSMGRRDEPQHF. As DNA, the CDR3 is TGTGCCAGTAGTATGGGTCGGAGGGATGAGCCCCAGCATTTT. The chain joins TRBV19 to TRBJ1-5; D call uncertain. The CDR3 extends over 14 amino acids. CDR1 is LNHDA and CDR2 is SQIVND in the germline V gene (reference sequence). V was pared by 3 bases and J by 8 bases, with 14 bases between.

This chain uses TRBV11-3 with TRBJ1-1; no reliable D call. From germline, CDR1 is SGHNT and CDR2 YENEEA. CDR3 length: 14 amino acids. Trimming left V 0 bases short and J 6 bases short, with 11 bases between. CDR3 nucleotides: TGTGCCAGCAGCTTAGATAGTCAGAGGTCTGAAGCTTTCTTT. Amino acids: CASSLDSQRSEAFF. Full variable domain (missing parts from reference TRBV11-3 and TRBJ1-1): EAGVVQSPRYKIIEKKQPVAFWCNPISGHNTLYWYLQNLGQGPELLIRYENEEAVDDSQLPKDRFSAERLKGVDSTLKIQPAELGDSAVYLCASSLDSQRSEAFFGQGTRLTVV.